Below, 29 T cell receptor beta chains from the same sample are listed, as sequenced in a study of T cells in Graves' hyperthyroidism and ophthalmopathy. RNA transcripts gave rise to amplified TCR beta CDR3 regions. The study used the HTBI primer set for a first-round RT-PCR of the TCR CDR3. TCRdb fed the multiplex PCR reads into MiXCR, producing one record per CDR3 protein. The sample has more than 500,000 distinct CDR3 sequences; around 16% are singletons. Sequenced material: blood. The receptors come from a woman aged 30 to 39 with Graves' ophthalmopathy.

This clonotype has ten or more counts. The gene calls are TRBV28 and TRBJ1-2; D is ambiguous. V gave up 5 bases and J gave up 2 bases, with 18 bases separating them. The CDR3 contains 16 residues. Germline lookup yields CDR1 MDHEN and CDR2 SYDVKM. For the CDR3, the DNA is TGTGCCAGCAGTATAAATGCAGGTTTCGGAAACTATGGCTACACCTTC. This gives the protein CASSINAGFGNYGYTF.

The chain recombines TRBV30 with TRBJ1-1; TRBD1 matches 8 bases. Germline trimming cut 1 base from V and 4 bases from J; bases unmatched to any gene: 8. Per the germline V gene, CDR1 is GTSNPN and CDR2 is SVGIG (reference sequence). CDR3 size: 15 residues. CDR3 sequence (DNA): TGTGCCTGGAGTGCCTCAGGGGGCCGGGGCACTGAAGCTTTCTTT. Translated, it gives CAWSASGGRGTEAFF.

This clonotype was counted at least ten times. This rearrangement joins TRBV2 to TRBJ2-3, with a possible D match to TRBD1 (6 bases). Germline V gene data show CDR1 as SNHLY and CDR2 as FYNNEI. Trimming cost V 5 bases and J 2 bases, with 11 bases left between them. This CDR3 has 14 amino acids. The CDR3 here is CASSLTGFTDTQYF. The CDR3, as DNA: TGTGCCAGCAGTCTTACAGGGTTCACAGATACGCAGTATTTT. Together with reference TRBV2 and TRBJ2-3, the CDR3 gives the full variable domain: EPEVTQTPSHQVTQMGQEVILRCVPISNHLYFYWYRQILGQKVEFLVSFYNNEISEKSEIFDDQFSVERPDGSNFTLKIRSTKLEDSAMYFCASSLTGFTDTQYFGPGTRLTVL.

This clonotype was found a few times. The rearrangement joins TRBV20-1 to TRBJ2-3, with unresolved D. The germline V gene encodes CDR1 DFQATT and CDR2 SNEGSKA (reference sequence). The CDR3 contains 13 residues. Trimming shortened V by 6 bases and J by 2 bases, and 12 bases separated the two germline ends. The CDR3 region is CSAIGRNTDTQYF. The DNA for the CDR3 is TGCAGTGCCATCGGCAGGAACACAGATACGCAGTATTTT.

This clonotype was seen many times. The chain carries TRBV29-1 and TRBJ2-1; 10 bases map to TRBD1. This CDR3 region has 16 residues. CDR1 is SQVTM, CDR2 ANQGSEA, per germline. The trim removed 4 bases at V and 0 bases at J, leaving 6 bases unmatched. This chain's CDR3 is CSVGEGQGVSYNEQFF. CDR3 nucleotides: TGCAGCGTTGGGGAAGGACAGGGGGTCTCCTACAATGAGCAGTTCTTC.

This chain uses TRBV6-2 or TRBV6-3 with TRBJ1-5; no definite D call. Between the trimmed V and J ends, which lost 2 bases and 0 bases, there was a span of 11 bases. CDR1 is MNHEY, CDR2 SVGEGT, per germline. This CDR3 is 16 amino acids long. The CDR3 bases are TGTGCCAGCAGTTACCGACAAATTTATAGCAATCAGCCCCAGCATTTT. This gives the protein CASSYRQIYSNQPQHF.

V and J are TRBV11-1 and TRBJ2-7; 7 bases align to TRBD1. This CDR3 comprises 12 residues. The ends lost 4 bases at V and 6 bases at J; junction bases unmatched: 3. Germline values: CDR1 SGHAT, CDR2 FQDESV (reference sequence). The CDR3 loop reads CASSSYRGEQYF. CDR3 DNA: TGTGCCAGCAGCTCCTACAGGGGCGAGCAGTACTTC.

A few counts support this clonotype. The V call is TRBV5-4, the J call TRBJ2-1; 7 nucleotides match TRBD1. The V and J ends lost 4 bases and 7 bases, in that order; junction bases with no gene match: 11. The CDR3 is made up of 15 amino acids. Germline lookup yields CDR1 SGHNT and CDR2 YYREEE (reference sequence). This CDR3 reads CASSPTGVRQNEQFF. The CDR3 DNA reads as TGTGCCAGCAGCCCAACAGGGGTCCGGCAGAATGAGCAGTTCTTC.

The chain carries TRBV5-1 and TRBJ1-1; tentative D call: TRBD1 (6 bases). CDR1 is SGHRS and CDR2 is YFSETQ in the germline V gene. The length of the CDR3 is 16 residues. V was cut by 0 bases and J by 0 bases, with 12 bases left in between. The CDR3 region is CASSLELRGVNTEAFF. As DNA, the CDR3 is TGCGCCAGCAGCTTGGAGTTGAGGGGGGTGAACACTGAAGCTTTCTTT.

The rearrangement links TRBV11-1 to TRBJ2-1; D is undetermined. Germline CDR1 and CDR2: SGHAT and FQDESV (reference sequence). Trimming pared 1 base from V and 4 bases from J, leaving 8 bases between. This CDR3 spans 14 amino acids. CDR3 loop: CASSLGALYNEQFF. DNA for the CDR3: TGTGCCAGCAGCTTAGGGGCCCTGTACAATGAGCAGTTCTTC.

The rearrangement uses TRBV6-2 or TRBV6-3 and TRBJ2-7; 14 nucleotides align to TRBD2. The germline V gene has CDR1 MNHEY and CDR2 SVGEGT. The J segment lost 9 bases and the V segment lost 4 bases, leaving 5 bases of the junction unmatched. This CDR3 is 14 amino acids long. The CDR3 nucleotides are TGTGCCAGCAGTTCGGGACTAGCGGGGGAAAGGCAGTACTTC. Its protein product is CASSSGLAGERQYF.

This clonotype has a handful of counts. The J gene is TRBJ2-3, the V gene TRBV11-2; the D call may be TRBD1 or TRBD2 (6 bases each). The CDR3 runs 15 residues. V lost 6 bases and J 6 bases, leaving 19 bases between the germline ends. CDR1 SGHAT and CDR2 FQNNGV come from the germline V gene. The CDR3 nucleotides are TGTGCCAGCAGTTTGGGGGGCGGTCGGTTGGATACGCAGTATTTT. It specifies CASSLGGGRLDTQYF.

This clonotype was recorded many times. The chain recombines TRBV7-2 with TRBJ2-1, with 12 bases fitting TRBD2. Germline V gene sequence: CDR1 SGHTA, CDR2 FQGNSA. V shed 2 bases and J 0 bases; nucleotides not matched to a gene: 8. CDR3 length: 19 residues. The DNA for the CDR3 is TGTGCCAGCAGCTTACTAGCGGGAGGGGATAGCCCCTCCTACAATGAGCAGTTCTTC. Its protein product is CASSLLAGGDSPSYNEQFF.

J is TRBJ1-4 and V is TRBV27; TRBD1 is a possible D gene (5 bases). The germline gives CDR1 MNHEY, CDR2 SMNVEV (reference sequence). Trimming pared 0 bases from V and 3 bases from J, leaving 8 bases between. The CDR3 extends over 15 amino acids. The CDR3 region has the DNA TGTGCCAGCAGTTTATCGGGGGGGGCTAATGAAAAACTGTTTTTT. Residues: CASSLSGGANEKLFF.

At least ten counts were recorded for this clonotype. V usage is TRBV5-1 and J usage is TRBJ1-1; D remains unclear. Germline loops: CDR1 SGHRS, CDR2 YFSETQ. Trimming took off 0 bases at V and 3 bases at J, with 9 bases between the two ends. The CDR3 contains 14 residues. The CDR3 DNA follows: TGCGCCAGCAGCTTGGGGGTCATGGACACTGAAGCTTTCTTT. This translates into CASSLGVMDTEAFF.

This chain joins TRBV28 and TRBJ2-7, with 11 bases identical to TRBD2. Losses at the gene ends were 6 bases for V and 3 bases for J; bases not matched to a gene: 4. This CDR3 is built from 14 residues. Germline V gene sequence: CDR1 MDHEN, CDR2 SYDVKM. The CDR3 protein is CASRDGTSGYEQYF. The CDR3 bases are TGTGCCAGCAGGGATGGGACTAGCGGCTACGAGCAGTACTTC.

This chain connects TRBV6-2 or TRBV6-3 to TRBJ2-1, with D possibly being TRBD2 (5 bases). The CDR3 covers 15 residues. Germline-derived CDR1 and CDR2 are MNHEY and SVGEGT. With 2 bases removed from V and 8 bases from J, the gap between germline ends came to 16 bases. DNA for the CDR3: TGTGCCAGCAGTTACGGTAGGCTAGCTTACGATGAGCAGTTCTTC. Translating gives CASSYGRLAYDEQFF.

This clonotype was counted many times. The V call is TRBV30, the J call TRBJ2-3; D unresolved. The CDR3 length is 11 residues. V was clipped by 3 bases and J by 7 bases, with 8 bases between them. Germline V gives CDR1 GTSNPN, CDR2 SVGIG (reference sequence). The CDR3 sequence is CAWRSVHTQYF. The CDR3 bases are TGTGCCTGGAGGAGTGTACATACGCAGTATTTT. The full variable domain, completed using reference TRBV30 and TRBJ2-3, is SQTIHQWPATLVQPVGSPLSLECTVEGTSNPNLYWYRQAAGRGLQLLFYSVGIGQISSEVPQNLSASRPQDRQFILSSKKLLLSDSGFYLCAWRSVHTQYFGPGTRLTVL.

This clonotype was picked up many times. This CDR3 reads CASSLAGATGYTF. DNA of the CDR3: TGTGCCAGCAGCTTAGCAGGGGCTACCGGCTACACCTTC. This rearrangement joins TRBV5-8 to TRBJ1-2, with D possibly being TRBD1 (6 bases). V gave up 2 bases and J gave up 8 bases, with 13 bases separating them. Germline CDR1 reads SGHTS; CDR2 reads YDEGEE. The CDR3 sequence is 13 residues long. Looking up the rest from reference TRBV5-8 and TRBJ1-2 gives the full variable domain: EAGVTQSPTHLIKTRGQQATLRCSPISGHTSVYWYQQALGLGLQFLLWYDEGEERNRGNFPPRFSGRQFPNYSSELNVNALELEDSALYLCASSLAGATGYTFGSGTRLTVV.

This clonotype was found many times. This chain connects TRBV30 to TRBJ2-2, with D perhaps matching TRBD2 (5 bases). CDR1 GTSNPN and CDR2 SVGIG come from the germline V gene (reference sequence). The CDR3 loop spans 13 amino acids. V was cut by 0 bases and J by 6 bases, with 8 bases left in between. CDR3 protein: CAWSVLGPGELFF. The CDR3 DNA is TGTGCCTGGAGTGTACTAGGCCCCGGGGAGCTGTTTTTT.

This clonotype was detected many times. The CDR3 sequence is CASSSDSGTGGFYGYTF. The CDR3 DNA reads TGTGCCAGCAGCTCAGACTCCGGGACAGGGGGATTCTATGGCTACACCTTC. This rearrangement joins TRBV7-9 to TRBJ1-2; 11 bases line up with TRBD1. The germline V gene has CDR1 SEHNR and CDR2 FQNEAQ (reference sequence). The CDR3 has 17 amino acids. Losses at the gene ends were 4 bases for V and 4 bases for J; bases not matched to a gene: 11.

To note about this clonotype: A read error may explain this, as a much larger clone is one base away. The genes are TRBV28 and TRBJ2-2; D perhaps matches TRBD2 (5 bases). The CDR3 length is 11 residues. From germline, CDR1 is MDHEN and CDR2 SYDVKM. The CDR3 loop is CASSLVGELLF. In DNA form, the CDR3 reads TGTGCCAGCAGTTTAGTCGGGGAGCTGCTTTTT.

This sequence joins TRBV12-3 or TRBV12-4 and TRBJ1-1; D is unresolved. Trimming shortened V by 2 bases and J by 5 bases, and 12 bases separated the two germline ends. This CDR3 has 14 amino acids. The CDR3 nucleotides read TGTGCCAGCAGTTTATCCGGGTTTGCTACTGAAGCTTTCTTT. Residues: CASSLSGFATEAFF.

Only a few counts were recorded for this clonotype. Since a much larger clone is just one base distant, this may be a read error. This sequence joins TRBV30 and TRBJ2-7; D remains ambiguous. CDR1 is GTSNPN and CDR2 is SVGIG in the germline V gene (reference sequence). There are 11 residues in the CDR3. CDR3 DNA sequence: TGTGCCCGGAGTGTAGGGTACGAGCAGTACTTC. Translation: CARSVGYEQYF.

A few counts support this clonotype. The CDR3 sequence is CASSQDWSMRTDTQYF. The CDR3 DNA reads TGTGCCAGCAGCCAAGATTGGAGTATGCGCACAGATACGCAGTATTTT. The chain links TRBV4-2 to TRBJ2-3; D remains unclear. The CDR3 sequence is 16 residues long. Trimming removed 0 bases from V and 1 base from J, with 11 bases in between. Germline V gives CDR1 LGHNA, CDR2 YNFKEQ.

Only a few counts were recorded for this clonotype. The genes are TRBV18 and TRBJ2-1; D perhaps matches TRBD2 (6 bases). Trimming pared 2 bases from V and 4 bases from J, leaving 15 bases between. The CDR3 is made up of 16 amino acids. The germline gives CDR1 KGHSH, CDR2 LQKENI. CDR3 DNA sequence: TGTGCCAGCTCACCAACGGGACTTGGGGGTTACAATGAGCAGTTCTTC. Translated: CASSPTGLGGYNEQFF.

This clonotype was found many times. V usage is TRBV6-1 and J usage is TRBJ1-3; 10 positions match TRBD1. V gave up 7 bases and J gave up 2 bases; unmatched junction bases: 5. CDR1 is MNHNS and CDR2 is SASEGT in the germline V gene. The CDR3 sequence is 15 residues long. The CDR3 loop is CASNEGQGTGNTIYF. CDR3 nucleotides: TGTGCCAGCAATGAGGGACAGGGGACTGGAAACACCATATATTTT.

This clonotype has ten or more counts. The J gene is TRBJ2-7, the V gene TRBV28; 7 bases fit TRBD2. With 3 bases clipped from V and 7 bases from J, the junction kept 12 bases outside the gene matches. This CDR3 has 15 amino acids. Per germline, CDR1 MDHEN and CDR2 SYDVKM. CDR3 in DNA: TGTGCCAGCAGTTTTGACCCCTCGGGGGAGGGGGAGCAGTACTTC. Protein: CASSFDPSGEGEQYF.

V usage is TRBV27 and J usage is TRBJ2-7; a possible D gene is TRBD1 (6 bases). Germline loops: CDR1 MNHEY, CDR2 SMNVEV (reference sequence). The V end lost 2 bases, the J end lost 3 bases, and 14 bases lay between the germline ends. CDR3 length: 15 residues. DNA of the CDR3: TGTGCCAGCAGTTTAAAGGTTGTAGGGGGCTACGAGCAGTACTTC. Its translation: CASSLKVVGGYEQYF.